A selection of T cell receptor beta chains follows, all from one sample in a study of shared clonotypes between healthy human individuals. Libraries were prepared by immunoSEQ multiplex PCR; TCRdb keeps only in-frame clonotypes and omits some of them. The top ten hold roughly 0.1% of the sample, which has nearly 600,000 clones, roughly 95% seen once. The sequencing input was naive CD8+ T cells sorted from blood. These receptors all stem from a woman under 40 in good health. Each CDR3 is given with its conserved first and last residue. The D gene is left open where the match is weak. Expanded clones are given a class, and other clones once, few, many or no size at all.

D gene,clone size,J gene,CDR3 length,V gene,CDR3 protein,CDR3 DNA
.,.,TRBJ2-7,14,TRBV5-4,CASSLHGASYEQYF,TGTGCCAGCAGCTTACACGGGGCTTCCTACGAGCAGTACTTC
TRBD1,.,TRBJ1-1,15,TRBV7-9,CASSSGTGRGTEAFF,TGTGCCAGCAGCTCGGGGACAGGGAGGGGAACTGAAGCTTTCTTT
TRBD1,.,TRBJ1-2,15,TRBV25-1,CASSGTTGAFSGYTF,TGTGCCAGCAGTGGGACGACAGGGGCTTTCTCTGGCTACACCTTC
.,.,TRBJ1-2,13,TRBV28,CASSQRGGYGYTF,TGTGCCAGCAGTCAGAGGGGTGGCTATGGCTACACCTTC
.,.,TRBJ1-1,16,TRBV6-5,CASSLTGEGSITEAFF,TGTGCCAGCAGTTTAACGGGGGAGGGGTCAATCACTGAAGCTTTCTTT
.,.,TRBJ2-7,16,TRBV28,CASSYGRAGDSYEQYF,TGTGCCAGCAGTTACGGACGAGCGGGCGACTCCTACGAGCAGTACTTC
TRBD2,.,TRBJ2-1,17,TRBV19,CASAGTSGRAAYNEQFF,TGTGCCAGCGCCGGGACTAGCGGGAGAGCCGCCTACAATGAGCAGTTCTTC
.,.,TRBJ1-6,15,TRBV9,CASSEWDLGNSPLHF,TGTGCCAGCAGCGAGTGGGACCTTGGCAATTCACCCCTCCACTTT
.,.,TRBJ1-5,17,TRBV19,CASSRRGEINSNQPQHF,TGTGCCAGTAGTAGGAGGGGAGAGATTAATAGCAATCAGCCCCAGCATTTT
.,.,TRBJ2-7,13,TRBV5-6,CASSFVTSYEQYF,TGTGCCAGCAGCTTTGTTACCTCCTACGAGCAGTACTTC
.,.,TRBJ2-1,13,TRBV4-1,CASSQDIRDEQFF,TGCGCCAGCAGCCAAGATATACGAGATGAGCAGTTCTTC
.,.,TRBJ2-3,15,TRBV27,CASSPFERAGDTQYF,TGTGCCAGCAGTCCTTTTGAGCGGGCCGGAGATACGCAGTATTTT
TRBD1,.,TRBJ2-6,17,TRBV5-1,CASSWGQVSSGANVLTF,TGCGCCAGCAGCTGGGGACAGGTTTCCTCTGGGGCCAACGTCCTGACTTTC
.,.,TRBJ1-2,13,TRBV28,CASSLLVDYGYTF,TGTGCCAGCAGTTTATTAGTTGACTATGGCTACACCTTC
TRBD1,.,TRBJ2-7,14,TRBV9,CASSAGTGKSEQYF,TGTGCCAGCAGCGCGGGGACAGGGAAAAGCGAGCAGTACTTC
TRBD1,once,TRBJ1-2,15,TRBV11-2,CASSGGTGGALGYTF,TGTGCCAGCAGCGGGGGCACAGGGGGCGCGTTGGGCTACACCTTC
.,.,TRBJ2-1,16,TRBV7-9,CASSLALTGPSNEQFF,TGTGCCAGCAGCTTAGCGCTAACGGGACCATCCAATGAGCAGTTCTTC
TRBD2,.,TRBJ2-2,17,TRBV2,CASSEGTRVPDTGELFF,TGTGCCAGCAGTGAGGGGACTAGAGTTCCGGACACCGGGGAGCTGTTTTTT
.,.,TRBJ2-2,14,TRBV28,CASSFRLGTGELFF,TGTGCCAGCAGTTTTCGTTTGGGGACCGGGGAGCTGTTTTTT
.,.,TRBJ2-5,13,TRBV16,CASSQSTKETQYF,TGTGCCAGCAGCCAATCGACAAAAGAGACCCAGTACTTC
.,.,TRBJ2-1,14,TRBV4-1,CASSQDMWDNEQFF,TGCGCCAGCAGCCAAGATATGTGGGACAATGAGCAGTTCTTC
.,.,TRBJ2-5,13,TRBV30,CAWSVDNSATQYF,TGTGCCTGGAGTGTAGACAACAGCGCGACCCAGTACTTC
.,.,TRBJ1-2,14,TRBV7-8,CASSPGQALYGYTF,TGTGCCAGCAGCCCGGGGCAGGCCCTATATGGCTACACCTTC
TRBD1,.,TRBJ2-7,13,TRBV28,CASIEQGGYEQYF,TGTGCCAGCATTGAACAGGGGGGCTACGAGCAGTACTTC
.,.,TRBJ2-4,13,TRBV27,CASSYGSSDIQYF,TGTGCCAGCAGTTACGGGAGCTCGGACATTCAGTACTTC
.,.,TRBJ2-7,14,TRBV9,CASSEGQIGYEQYF,TGTGCCAGCAGCGAAGGACAGATCGGCTACGAGCAGTACTTC
.,.,TRBJ2-7,14,TRBV4-2,CASNQEFSTYEQYF,TGTGCCAGCAACCAAGAGTTCAGTACCTACGAGCAGTACTTC
.,.,TRBJ2-1,14,TRBV7-9,CASSSGLGYNEQFF,TGTGCCAGCAGCTCGGGACTTGGCTACAATGAGCAGTTCTTC
TRBD1,.,TRBJ2-3,14,TRBV7-9,CASSDRDSSDTQYF,TGTGCCAGCAGCGACCGGGACAGTTCAGATACGCAGTATTTT
.,once,TRBJ1-2,14,TRBV19,CASSMYEGFYGYTF,TGTGCCAGTAGTATGTATGAGGGATTCTATGGCTACACCTTC
.,.,TRBJ2-7,15,TRBV28,CASSLRGVGSYEQYF,TGTGCCAGCAGTTTAAGAGGAGTTGGCTCCTACGAGCAGTACTTC
.,.,TRBJ1-1,14,TRBV7-9,CASSLGVANTEAFF,TGTGCCAGCAGCTTAGGAGTAGCGAACACTGAAGCTTTCTTT
.,once,TRBJ1-1,15,TRBV11-2,CASSLGGGMGTEAFF,TGTGCCAGCAGCTTAGGCGGGGGGATGGGCACTGAAGCTTTCTTT
.,.,TRBJ2-7,13,TRBV28,CASSFRGVSEQYF,TGTGCCAGCAGTTTCAGGGGAGTGTCAGAGCAGTACTTC
TRBD2,.,TRBJ2-5,15,TRBV4-1,CASSPPAGAVETQYF,TGCGCCAGCAGCCCCCCTGCGGGAGCTGTGGAGACCCAGTACTTC
TRBD2,.,TRBJ2-7,16,TRBV4-2,CASSQGAASGDYEQYF,TGTGCCAGCAGTCAAGGGGCGGCTAGCGGAGACTACGAGCAGTACTTC
.,.,TRBJ2-5,15,TRBV7-9,CASSSDRGGWETQYF,TGTGCCAGCAGCAGCGACAGGGGAGGGTGGGAGACCCAGTACTTC
TRBD1,.,TRBJ2-5,13,TRBV5-1,CASTKTGFETQYF,TGCGCCAGCACAAAGACAGGGTTCGAGACCCAGTACTTC
.,.,TRBJ2-1,12,TRBV7-3,CASSDSMNEQFF,TGTGCCAGCAGCGATTCCATGAATGAGCAGTTCTTC
.,once,TRBJ1-1,16,TRBV28,CASSLITPGAHGAAFF,TGTGCCAGCAGTTTAATCACCCCGGGTGCCCACGGCGCGGCTTTCTTT
.,.,TRBJ2-5,15,TRBV5-7,CASSYGRNGPETQYF,TGTGCCAGCAGCTACGGACGGAATGGCCCAGAGACCCAGTACTTC
TRBD1,.,TRBJ2-2,17,TRBV5-6,CASSFSSGGENTGELFF,TGTGCCAGCAGCTTTTCTTCAGGGGGAGAAAACACCGGGGAGCTGTTTTTT
TRBD2,.,TRBJ2-3,19,TRBV11-2,CASSGRLGLAEQHPDTQYF,TGTGCCAGCAGCGGCCGCCTGGGACTAGCGGAACAGCACCCAGATACGCAGTATTTT
.,.,TRBJ1-4,17,TRBV7-6,CASSLGLPRGTNEKLFF,TGTGCCAGCAGCCTGGGACTGCCTAGGGGAACTAATGAAAAACTGTTTTTT
.,.,TRBJ1-3,13,TRBV7-9,CASSNPAGNTIYF,TGTGCCAGCAGCAATCCAGCCGGAAACACCATATATTTT
.,.,TRBJ1-4,13,TRBV19,CASWGATNEKLFF,TGTGCCAGCTGGGGGGCAACTAATGAAAAACTGTTTTTT